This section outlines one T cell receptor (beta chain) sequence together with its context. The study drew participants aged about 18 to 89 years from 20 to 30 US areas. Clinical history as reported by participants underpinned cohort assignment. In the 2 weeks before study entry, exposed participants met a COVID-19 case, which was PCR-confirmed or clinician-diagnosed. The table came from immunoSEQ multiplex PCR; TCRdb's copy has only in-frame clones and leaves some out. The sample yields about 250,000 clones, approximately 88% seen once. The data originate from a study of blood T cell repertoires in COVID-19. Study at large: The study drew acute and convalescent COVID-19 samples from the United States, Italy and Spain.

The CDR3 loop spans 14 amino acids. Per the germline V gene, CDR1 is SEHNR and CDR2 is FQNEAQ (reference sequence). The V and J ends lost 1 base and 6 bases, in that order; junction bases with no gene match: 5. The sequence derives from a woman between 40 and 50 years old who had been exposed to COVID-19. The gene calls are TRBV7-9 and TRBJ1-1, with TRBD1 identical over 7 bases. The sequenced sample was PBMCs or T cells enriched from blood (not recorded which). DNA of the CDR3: TGTGCCAGCAGCTTAGGAGGGGGCTCGGCTGAAGCTTTCTTT. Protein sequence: CASSLGGGSAEAFF.